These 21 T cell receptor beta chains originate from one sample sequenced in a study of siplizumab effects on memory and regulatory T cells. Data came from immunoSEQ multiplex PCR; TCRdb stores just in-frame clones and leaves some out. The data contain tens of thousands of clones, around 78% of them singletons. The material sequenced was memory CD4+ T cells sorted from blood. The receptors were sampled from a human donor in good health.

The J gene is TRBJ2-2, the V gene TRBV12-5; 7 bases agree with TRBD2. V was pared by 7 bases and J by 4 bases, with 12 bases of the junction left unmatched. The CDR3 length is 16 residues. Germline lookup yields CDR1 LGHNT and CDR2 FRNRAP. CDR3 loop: CASAPGGITSTGELFF. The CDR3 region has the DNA TGTGCTAGTGCCCCGGGGGGTATAACGAGCACCGGGGAGCTGTTTTTT.

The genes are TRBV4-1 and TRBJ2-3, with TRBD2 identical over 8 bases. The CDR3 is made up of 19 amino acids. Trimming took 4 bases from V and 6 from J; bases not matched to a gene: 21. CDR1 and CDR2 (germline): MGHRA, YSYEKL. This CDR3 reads CASSREGSGRVSSWDTQYF. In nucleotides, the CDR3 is TGCGCCAGCAGCCGCGAGGGGAGCGGGAGAGTCTCTAGCTGGGATACGCAGTATTTT.

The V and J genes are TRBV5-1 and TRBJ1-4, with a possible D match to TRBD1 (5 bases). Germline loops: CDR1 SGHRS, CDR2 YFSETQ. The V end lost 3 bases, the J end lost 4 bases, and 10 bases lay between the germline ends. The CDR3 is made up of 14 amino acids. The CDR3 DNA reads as TGCGCCAGCAGCTCGGGACGGCTTAATGAAAAACTGTTTTTT. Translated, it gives CASSSGRLNEKLFF.

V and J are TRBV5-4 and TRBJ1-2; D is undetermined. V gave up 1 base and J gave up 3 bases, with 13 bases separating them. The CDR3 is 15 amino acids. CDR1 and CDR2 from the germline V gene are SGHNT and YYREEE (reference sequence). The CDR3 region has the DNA TGTGCCAGCAGCTTGAGCGGCAGGACCGACTATGGCTACACCTTC. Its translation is CASSLSGRTDYGYTF.

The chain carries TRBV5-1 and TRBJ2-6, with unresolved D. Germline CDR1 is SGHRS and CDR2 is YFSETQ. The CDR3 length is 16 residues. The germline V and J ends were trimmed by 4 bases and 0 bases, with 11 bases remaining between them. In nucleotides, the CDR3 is TGCGCCAGCAGCCTCCTCATGAGCTCTGGGGCCAACGTCCTGACTTTC. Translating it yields CASSLLMSSGANVLTF.

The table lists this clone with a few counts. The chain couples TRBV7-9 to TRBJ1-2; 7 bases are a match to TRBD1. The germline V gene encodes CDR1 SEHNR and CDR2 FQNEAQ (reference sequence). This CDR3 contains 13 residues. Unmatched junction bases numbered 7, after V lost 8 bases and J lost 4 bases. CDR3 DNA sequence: TGTGCCAGCGGACGGAGGGGGCCCTATGGCTACACCTTC. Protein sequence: CASGRRGPYGYTF.

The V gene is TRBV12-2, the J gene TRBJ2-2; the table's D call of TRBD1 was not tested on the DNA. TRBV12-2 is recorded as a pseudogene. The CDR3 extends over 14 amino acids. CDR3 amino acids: CASRLGQGTGELFF. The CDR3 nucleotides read TGTGCAAGTCGCTTAGGACAAGGCACCGGGGAGCTGTTTTTT.

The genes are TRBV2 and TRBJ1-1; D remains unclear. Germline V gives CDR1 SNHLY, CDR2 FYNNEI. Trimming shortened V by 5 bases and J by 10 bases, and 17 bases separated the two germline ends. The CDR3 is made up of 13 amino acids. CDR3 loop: CASSRTPPGGAFF. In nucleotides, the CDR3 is TGTGCCAGCAGTCGAACTCCGCCAGGAGGAGCTTTCTTT.

The DNA of the CDR3 is TGCGCCAGCAGCTTGGCCGGGAACGCCCCCGAGACCCAGTACTTC. Protein product: CASSLAGNAPETQYF. The V call is TRBV5-1, the J call TRBJ2-5; a weak D match, TRBD2 (5 bases). CDR1 SGHRS and CDR2 YFSETQ come from the germline V gene. This CDR3 has 15 amino acids. The V gene lost 0 bases and the J gene lost 5 bases, with 14 bases spanning the gap.

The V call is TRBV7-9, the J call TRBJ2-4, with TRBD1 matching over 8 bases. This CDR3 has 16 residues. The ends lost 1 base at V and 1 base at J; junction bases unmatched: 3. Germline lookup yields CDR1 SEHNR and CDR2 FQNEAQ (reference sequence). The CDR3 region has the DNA TGTGCCAGCAGCTTAGTGACAGGGGCCGCCAAAAACATTCAGTACTTC. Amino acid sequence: CASSLVTGAAKNIQYF.

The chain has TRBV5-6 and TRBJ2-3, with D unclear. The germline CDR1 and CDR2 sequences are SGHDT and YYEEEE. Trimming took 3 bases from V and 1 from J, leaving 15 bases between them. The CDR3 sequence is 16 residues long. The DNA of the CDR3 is TGTGCCAGCAGCTCGTCCGTGATAAGTCGCACAGATACGCAGTATTTT. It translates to CASSSSVISRTDTQYF.

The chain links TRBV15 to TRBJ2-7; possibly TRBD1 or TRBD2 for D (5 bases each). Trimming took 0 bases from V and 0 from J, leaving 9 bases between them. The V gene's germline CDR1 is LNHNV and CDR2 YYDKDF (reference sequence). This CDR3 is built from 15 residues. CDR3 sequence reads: CATSRDYGTSYEQYF. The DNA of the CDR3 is TGTGCCACCAGCAGAGATTACGGGACCTCCTACGAGCAGTACTTC.

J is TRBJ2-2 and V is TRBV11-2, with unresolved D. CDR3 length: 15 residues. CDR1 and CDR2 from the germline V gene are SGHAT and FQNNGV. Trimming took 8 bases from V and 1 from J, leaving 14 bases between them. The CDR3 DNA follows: TGTGCCAGCCCCTCGAGGCCAAAGAACACCGGGGAGCTGTTTTTT. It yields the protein CASPSRPKNTGELFF.

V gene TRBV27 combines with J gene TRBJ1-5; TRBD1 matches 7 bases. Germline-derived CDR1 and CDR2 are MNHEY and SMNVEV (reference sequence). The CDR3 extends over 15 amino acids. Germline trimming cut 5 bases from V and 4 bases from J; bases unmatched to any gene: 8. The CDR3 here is CASSKLQGSNQPQHF. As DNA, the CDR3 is TGTGCCAGCAGTAAACTACAGGGGTCGAATCAGCCCCAGCATTTT.

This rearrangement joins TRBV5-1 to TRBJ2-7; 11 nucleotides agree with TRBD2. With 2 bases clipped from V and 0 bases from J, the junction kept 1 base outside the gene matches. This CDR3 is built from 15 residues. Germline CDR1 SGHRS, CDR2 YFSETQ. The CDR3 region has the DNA TGCGCCAGCAGCTTTAGCGGGGGGGACTCCTACGAGCAGTACTTC. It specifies CASSFSGGDSYEQYF.

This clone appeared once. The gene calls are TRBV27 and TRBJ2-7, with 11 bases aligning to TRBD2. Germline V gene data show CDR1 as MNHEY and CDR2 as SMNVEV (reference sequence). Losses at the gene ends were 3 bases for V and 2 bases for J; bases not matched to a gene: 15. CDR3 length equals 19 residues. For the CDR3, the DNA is TGTGCCAGCAGTTTGAAATCGAACCAACTAGCGGGGGTGACCTACGAGCAGTACTTC. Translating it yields CASSLKSNQLAGVTYEQYF.

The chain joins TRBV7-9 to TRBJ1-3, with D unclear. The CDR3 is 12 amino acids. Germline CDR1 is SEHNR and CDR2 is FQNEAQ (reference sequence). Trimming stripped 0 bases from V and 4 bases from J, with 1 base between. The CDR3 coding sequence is TGTGCCAGCAGCTTAGCCGGAAACACCATATATTTT. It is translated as CASSLAGNTIYF. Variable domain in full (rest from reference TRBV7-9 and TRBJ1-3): DTGVSQNPRHKITKRGQNVTFRCDPISEHNRLYWYRQTLGQGPEFLTYFQNEAQLEKSRLLSDRFSAERPKGSFSTLEIQRTEQGDSAMYLCASSLAGNTIYFGEGSWLTVV.

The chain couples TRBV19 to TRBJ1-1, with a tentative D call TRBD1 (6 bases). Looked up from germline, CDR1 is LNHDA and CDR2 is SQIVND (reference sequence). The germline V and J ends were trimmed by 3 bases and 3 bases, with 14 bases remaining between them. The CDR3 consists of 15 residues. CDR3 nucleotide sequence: TGTGCCAGTAGTATCCGCCGCAGGGGTGACACTGAAGCTTTCTTT. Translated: CASSIRRRGDTEAFF.

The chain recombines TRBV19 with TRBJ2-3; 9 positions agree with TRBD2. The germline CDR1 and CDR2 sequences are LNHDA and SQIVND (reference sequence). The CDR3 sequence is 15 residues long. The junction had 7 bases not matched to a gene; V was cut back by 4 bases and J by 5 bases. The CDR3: CASSTLAGALDTQYF. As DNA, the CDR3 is TGTGCCAGTAGTACCTTAGCGGGAGCTTTAGATACGCAGTATTTT.

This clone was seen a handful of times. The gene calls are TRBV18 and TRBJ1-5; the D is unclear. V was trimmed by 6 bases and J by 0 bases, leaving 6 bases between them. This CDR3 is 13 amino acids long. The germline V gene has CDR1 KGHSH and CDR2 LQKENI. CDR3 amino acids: CASSPNSNQPQHF. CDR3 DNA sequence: TGTGCCAGCTCCCCGAATAGCAATCAGCCCCAGCATTTT. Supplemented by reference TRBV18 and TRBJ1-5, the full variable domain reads NAGVMQNPRHLVRRRGQEARLRCSPMKGHSHVYWYRQLPEEGLKFMVYLQKENIIDESGMPKERFSAEFPKEGPSILRIQQVVRGDSAAYFCASSPNSNQPQHFGDGTRLSIL.

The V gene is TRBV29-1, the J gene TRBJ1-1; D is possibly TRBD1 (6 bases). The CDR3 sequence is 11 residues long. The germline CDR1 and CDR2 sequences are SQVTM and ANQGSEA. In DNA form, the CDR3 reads TGCACCTCGGACAGTAAACCTGAAGCTTTCTTT. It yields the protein CTSDSKPEAFF. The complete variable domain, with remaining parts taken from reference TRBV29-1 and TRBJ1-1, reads SAVISQKPSRDICQRGTSLTIQCQVDSQVTMMFWYRQQPGQSLTLIATANQGSEATYESGFVIDKFPISRPNLTFSTLTVSNMSPEDSSIYLCTSDSKPEAFFGQGTRLTVV.